These 5 T cell receptor beta chains share one sample of origin, sequenced in a study of T cell clonality in common variable immunodeficiency. General observations from the study: Common variable immunodeficiency TCR beta sequences reportedly had fewer deletions and N-nucleotide insertions.

Repertoires were generated with immunoSEQ multiplex PCR, while TCRdb's copy carries only in-frame clones and drops some. The sample holds 30,000 to 40,000 clones, and no clone turns up only once. No antigen is known for these receptors. The sequencing sample was made of peripheral blood mononuclear cells. Receptor source: a human donor with common variable immunodeficiency.

Of note for this clone: The read finishes 3 residues shy of the CDR3 end, and the germline J gene is used to complete it. The chain carries TRBV19 and TRBJ1-2; TRBD1 agrees at 7 bases. This CDR3 has 15 residues. CDR1 and CDR2 (germline): LNHDA, SQIVND (reference sequence). Trimming took 3 bases from V and 3 from J; bases not matched to a gene: 7. This CDR3 is CASSIGGGGYYGYTF. The CDR3 bases that were read are TGTGCCAGTAGTATCGGCGGAGGGGGCTACTATGGC.

This clone has a count of ten or more. The read ends 3 residues early relative to the CDR3; the germline J gene fills the gap. The J gene is TRBJ1-2, the V gene TRBV28; no reliable D call. Between the trimmed V and J ends, which lost 5 bases and 1 base, there was a span of 2 bases. The CDR3 consists of 11 residues. From germline, CDR1 is MDHEN and CDR2 SYDVKM. The sequenced CDR3 bases are TGTGCCAGCAGTCATAACTATGGC. It is translated as CASSHNYG. The CDR3 as a whole reads CASSHNYGYTF.

This clone has only a few counts. The sequence runs out 3 residues before the end of the CDR3; the remainder is reconstructed from the germline J gene. The chain employs TRBV7-3 and TRBJ2-1; D might be TRBD1 or TRBD2, each matching 5 bases. Germline V gene data show CDR1 as SGHTA and CDR2 as FQGTGA. V lost 1 base and J lost 4, with 14 bases in between. The CDR3 consists of 16 residues. The CDR3 bases that were read are TGTGCCAGCAGCTTAATTGAGGGGTCCCGGTACAATGAG. Amino acids: CASSLIEGSRYNE. The full CDR3 protein reads CASSLIEGSRYNEQFF.

Comments on this clone: The read comes to an end 3 residues before the CDR3 does, leaving the germline J gene to fill in the end. This chain joins TRBV7-8 and TRBJ2-1; D may be TRBD1 (6 bases). Deletions cut 5 bases from V and 7 bases from J, with 9 bases between. The CDR3 sequence is 12 residues long. Germline CDR1 SGHVS, CDR2 FQNEAQ. The CDR3 is CASSQGLNEQFF. CDR3 DNA, as far as it was read: TGTGCCAGCAGCCAGGGGCTAAATGAG.

This clone was seen a handful of times. Read data end 3 residues before the CDR3 end; the end is taken from the germline J gene. The genes are TRBV2 and TRBJ2-6; D possibly corresponds to TRBD2 (7 bases). Trimming took off 2 bases at V and 4 bases at J, with 12 bases between the two ends. Per germline, CDR1 SNHLY and CDR2 FYNNEI. This CDR3 spans 16 amino acids. The CDR3 DNA, read in part, is TGTGCCAGCAGTGAAAGGGGGGGGGTCGGGGCCAACGTC. The encoded protein is CASSERGGVGANV. The entire CDR3 protein reads CASSERGGVGANVLTF.